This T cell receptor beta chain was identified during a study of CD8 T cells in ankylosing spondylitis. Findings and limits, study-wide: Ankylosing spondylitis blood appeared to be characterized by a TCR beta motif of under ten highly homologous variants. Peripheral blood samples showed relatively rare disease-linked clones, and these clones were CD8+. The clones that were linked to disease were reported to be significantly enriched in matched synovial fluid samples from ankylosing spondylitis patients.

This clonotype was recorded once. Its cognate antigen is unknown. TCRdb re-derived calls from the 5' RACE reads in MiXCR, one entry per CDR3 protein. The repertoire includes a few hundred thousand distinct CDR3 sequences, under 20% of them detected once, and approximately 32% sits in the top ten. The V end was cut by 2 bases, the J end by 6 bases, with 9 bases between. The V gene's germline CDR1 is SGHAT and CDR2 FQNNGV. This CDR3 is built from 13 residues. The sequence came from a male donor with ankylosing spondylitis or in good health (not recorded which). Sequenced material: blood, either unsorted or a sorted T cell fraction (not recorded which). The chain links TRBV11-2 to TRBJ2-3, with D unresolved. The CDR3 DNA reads TGTGCCAGCAGCTTACTGGAGCAGGATACGCAGTATTTT. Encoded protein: CASSLLEQDTQYF.